This T cell receptor (beta chain) was recovered during a study of shared clonotypes between healthy human individuals. Study-level background: Each donor had three CD4 naive, three CD4 memory, two CD8 naive and one CD8 memory plate.

Only CD45RO-negative cells positively selected for CCR7 counted as naive CD8 cells, so terminally differentiated effector memory CD45RA+ cells were excluded. Study donors comprised healthy, HIV-negative adults devoid of recent acute infection or vaccination. A remark on this clone: Its cognate antigen is unknown.

Germline V lookup: CDR1 SGHVT, CDR2 SQSDAQ. Trimming removed 2 bases from V and 1 base from J; junction bases left unmatched: 4. The CDR3 runs 15 residues. General observations from the study: Sorted-subset sequencing, rarefaction showed, was incomplete despite large depth. Unshared clonotypes carried lower generation probabilities than those common to all four donors.

Data came from immunoSEQ multiplex PCR; TCRdb stores just in-frame clones and leaves some out. The table has roughly 2 million clones, about 95% seen once. The receptor comes from a man between 18 and 35 years old in good health. The rearrangement links TRBV7-4 to TRBJ2-7; 8 bases agree with TRBD1. The sequencing input was naive CD8+ T cells sorted from blood. DNA of the CDR3: TGTGCCAGCAGCTTACCGGACAGGGTATCCTACGAGCAGTACTTC. As protein: CASSLPDRVSYEQYF.